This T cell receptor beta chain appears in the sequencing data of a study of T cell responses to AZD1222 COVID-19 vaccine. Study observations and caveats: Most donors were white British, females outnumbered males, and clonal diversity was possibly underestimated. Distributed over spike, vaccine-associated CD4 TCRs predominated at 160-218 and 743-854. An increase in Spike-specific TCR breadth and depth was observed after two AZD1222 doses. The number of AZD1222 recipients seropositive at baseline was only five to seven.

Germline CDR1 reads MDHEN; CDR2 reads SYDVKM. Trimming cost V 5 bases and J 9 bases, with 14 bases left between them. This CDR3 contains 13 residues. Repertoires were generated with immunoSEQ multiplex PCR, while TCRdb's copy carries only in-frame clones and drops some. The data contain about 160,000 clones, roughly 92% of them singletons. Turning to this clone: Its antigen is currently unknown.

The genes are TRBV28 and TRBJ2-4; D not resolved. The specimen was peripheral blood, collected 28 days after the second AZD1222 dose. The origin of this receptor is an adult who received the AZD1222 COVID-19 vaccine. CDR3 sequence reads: CASSPGPLPIQYF. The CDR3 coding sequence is TGTGCCAGCAGTCCGGGTCCTCTGCCCATTCAGTACTTC. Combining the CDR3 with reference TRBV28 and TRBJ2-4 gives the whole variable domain DVKVTQSSRYLVKRTGEKVFLECVQDMDHENMFWYRQDPGLGLRLIYFSYDVKMKEKGDIPEGYSVSREKKERFSLILESASTNQTSMYLCASSPGPLPIQYFGAGTRLSVL.